These 15 T cell receptor beta chains share one sample of origin, sequenced in a study of human T cells and chemical hapten exposure. This sample's time point: patch test 1, 2 weeks after DPC sensitization. The treatment is: therapeutic diphenylcyclopropenone sensitization with weekly scalp DPC. TCRdb fed the RACE reads into MiXCR, producing one record per CDR3 protein. Of some 400,000 distinct CDR3 sequences in the sample, around 4.8% are singletons; the top ten hold over 2%. Sequenced material: whole blood, taken in connection with sensitization to the hapten diphenylcyclopropenone (DPC). These TCRs come from a woman in her forties or fifties with alopecia areata. Some clones in this sample may be carry-over from other donors' samples.

This clonotype was detected many times. The genes are TRBV9 and TRBJ2-2; possible D gene TRBD2, 5 bases. Germline V lookup: CDR1 SGDLS, CDR2 YYNGEE. Deletions cut 0 bases from V and 6 bases from J, with 15 bases between. The CDR3 has 16 residues. CDR3 in amino acids: CASSVESGVVPGELFF. The CDR3 coding sequence is TGTGCCAGCAGCGTAGAGTCCGGGGTGGTACCCGGGGAGCTGTTTTTT.

This clonotype was picked up many times. This chain uses TRBV7-2 with TRBJ2-3; the match to TRBD2 covers 10 bases. CDR1 is SGHTA, CDR2 FQGNSA, per germline. The length of the CDR3 is 18 residues. With V trimmed by 5 bases and J by 2 bases, 13 bases remained unmatched. CDR3 sequence (DNA): TGTGCCAGCAGCCTTCAACTACTAGCGGGGTTAGTCACAGATACGCAGTATTTT. Translating gives CASSLQLLAGLVTDTQYF.

The rearrangement uses TRBV27 and TRBJ1-5, with a weak D call TRBD1 (6 bases). Trimming cost V 2 bases and J 4 bases, with 15 bases left between them. Germline V gene sequence: CDR1 MNHEY, CDR2 SMNVEV (reference sequence). The CDR3 has 16 residues. DNA of the CDR3: TGTGCCAGCAGTTTAACGGGGGGCGCGGGGAATCAGCCCCAGCATTTT. Its protein is CASSLTGGAGNQPQHF.

As concerns this clonotype: With a much larger clone just one base away, this may be a read error. V and J are TRBV7-2 and TRBJ1-1, with D perhaps TRBD1 (6 bases). Trimming took 8 bases from V and 11 from J, leaving 15 bases between them. Germline CDR1 SGHTA, CDR2 FQGNSA. There are 11 residues in the CDR3. In DNA, the CDR3 is TGTGCCAGCTGCGTCGACAGGCGGGCTTTCTTT. Translation: CASCVDRRAFF.

Many counts were recorded for this clonotype. The rearrangement uses TRBV11-2 and TRBJ2-1, with 7 nucleotides matching TRBD2. From germline, CDR1 is SGHAT and CDR2 FQNNGV. V dropped 3 bases and J dropped 0; count of bases not matched to a gene: 14. The CDR3 consists of 19 residues. The CDR3 is CASSFRFGLVESSYNEQFF. DNA for the CDR3: TGTGCCAGCAGCTTTCGTTTCGGACTAGTCGAAAGCTCCTACAATGAGCAGTTCTTC.

This clonotype was detected only a few times. V and J are TRBV13 and TRBJ1-1; TRBD1 matches at 8 bases. The V gene's germline CDR1 is PRHDT and CDR2 FYEKMQ (reference sequence). CDR3 length equals 15 residues. Unmatched junction bases numbered 10, after V lost 5 bases and J lost 5 bases. CDR3 DNA sequence: TGTGCCAGCAGCGCAATCCAGGGGGCACGTACTGAAGCTTTCTTT. Protein product: CASSAIQGARTEAFF. The full variable domain, with the rest looked up from reference TRBV13 and TRBJ1-1, is AAGVIQSPRHLIKEKRETATLKCYPIPRHDTVYWYQQGPGQDPQFLISFYEKMQSDKGSIPDRFSAQQFSDYHSELNMSSLELGDSALYFCASSAIQGARTEAFFGQGTRLTVV.

This clonotype was found a few times. The CDR3 spells CASSLRRGAGNTIYF. CDR3 sequence (DNA): TGTGCCAGCAGTTTAAGACGGGGAGCTGGAAACACCATATATTTT. The chain combines TRBV27 with TRBJ1-3, with D uncertain. The CDR3 runs 15 residues. Germline-derived CDR1 and CDR2 are MNHEY and SMNVEV (reference sequence). The V gene lost 2 bases and the J gene lost 2 bases, with 10 bases spanning the gap.

This clonotype was found a few times. In DNA, the CDR3 is TGTGCCAGCAGTTGGGGTCAGAATGAAAAACTGTTTTTT. Translated: CASSWGQNEKLFF. The chain carries TRBV12-3 or TRBV12-4 and TRBJ1-4, with D uncertain. Trimming took off 4 bases at V and 5 bases at J, with 8 bases between the two ends. The CDR3 extends over 13 amino acids.

This clonotype was seen many times. The rearrangement uses TRBV12-3 or TRBV12-4 and TRBJ1-3, with D uncertain. Trimming cost V 4 bases and J 6 bases, with 16 bases left between them. The CDR3 totals 15 residues. This CDR3 is CASSWPVGKSNTIYF. Here the CDR3 DNA reads TGTGCCAGCAGTTGGCCAGTCGGAAAATCAAACACCATATATTTT.

This clonotype appeared many times. The chain combines TRBV6-2 or TRBV6-3 with TRBJ1-5, with D maybe TRBD1 (5 bases). This CDR3 region has 12 residues. V was pared by 9 bases and J by 4 bases, with 10 bases between. Germline V gene data show CDR1 as MNHEY and CDR2 as SVGEGT. CDR3 region: CASRPGNQPQHF. DNA for the CDR3: TGTGCCAGTAGACCAGGGAATCAGCCCCAGCATTTT.

This clonotype occurred many times. The chain recombines TRBV6-5 with TRBJ1-5; no firm D call. Germline V gene data show CDR1 as MNHEY and CDR2 as SVGAGI. This CDR3 comprises 14 residues. With 6 bases removed from V and 10 bases from J, the gap between germline ends came to 19 bases. In nucleotides, the CDR3 is TGTGCCAGCAGAGAATTAACACCTTTGGGACCCCAGCATTTT. Its protein product is CASRELTPLGPQHF.

The chain uses TRBV27 and TRBJ1-6; D may be TRBD1 (5 bases). V gave up 10 bases and J gave up 3 bases, with 19 bases separating them. This CDR3 has 16 amino acids. Germline V gene data show CDR1 as MNHEY and CDR2 as SMNVEV (reference sequence). This CDR3 reads CATRGTGTFYNSPLHF. DNA for the CDR3: TGTGCCACTCGGGGCACCGGGACTTTCTATAATTCACCCCTCCACTTT.

This chain connects TRBV27 to TRBJ1-2, with no clear D. This CDR3 has 10 residues. Trimming shortened V by 11 bases and J by 5 bases, and 9 bases separated the two germline ends. From germline, CDR1 is MNHEY and CDR2 SMNVEV (reference sequence). CDR3 residues: CAAQRYGYTF. The CDR3 region has the DNA TGTGCCGCACAGCGATATGGCTACACCTTC.

At least ten counts were recorded for this clonotype. Here the CDR3 reads CSVGANTEAFF. CDR3 DNA sequence: TGCAGCGTCGGGGCGAACACTGAAGCTTTCTTT. The chain combines TRBV29-1 with TRBJ1-1, with TRBD1 as a possible D gene (5 bases). CDR3 size: 11 residues. Per germline, CDR1 SQVTM and CDR2 ANQGSEA. V gave up 6 bases and J gave up 1 base, with 6 bases separating them.

This clonotype came up a few times. The rearrangement uses TRBV7-2 and TRBJ2-7; D is unclear. Per the germline V gene, CDR1 is SGHTA and CDR2 is FQGNSA. The CDR3 covers 14 residues. V dropped 4 bases and J dropped 3 bases, with 13 bases sitting between them. This CDR3 is CASSSRATLYEQYF. The CDR3 DNA follows: TGTGCCAGCAGCTCCCGGGCCACCCTCTACGAGCAGTACTTC.